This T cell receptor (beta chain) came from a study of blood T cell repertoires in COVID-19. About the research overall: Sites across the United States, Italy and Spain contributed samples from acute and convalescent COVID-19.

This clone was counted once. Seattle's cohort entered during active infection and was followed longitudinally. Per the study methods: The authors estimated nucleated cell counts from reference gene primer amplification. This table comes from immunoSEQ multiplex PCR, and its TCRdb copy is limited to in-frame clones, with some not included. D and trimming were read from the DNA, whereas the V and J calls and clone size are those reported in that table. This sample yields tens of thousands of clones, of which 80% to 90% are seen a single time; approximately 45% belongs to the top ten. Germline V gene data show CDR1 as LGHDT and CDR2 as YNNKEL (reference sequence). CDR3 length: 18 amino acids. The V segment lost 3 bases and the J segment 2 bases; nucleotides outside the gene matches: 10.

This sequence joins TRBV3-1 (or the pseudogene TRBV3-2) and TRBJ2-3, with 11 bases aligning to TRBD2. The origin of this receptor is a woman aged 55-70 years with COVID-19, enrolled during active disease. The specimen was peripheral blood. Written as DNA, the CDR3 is TGTGCCAGCAGCCATGACGACAGACTAGCGGGGAACACAGATACGCAGTATTTT. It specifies CASSHDDRLAGNTDTQYF.